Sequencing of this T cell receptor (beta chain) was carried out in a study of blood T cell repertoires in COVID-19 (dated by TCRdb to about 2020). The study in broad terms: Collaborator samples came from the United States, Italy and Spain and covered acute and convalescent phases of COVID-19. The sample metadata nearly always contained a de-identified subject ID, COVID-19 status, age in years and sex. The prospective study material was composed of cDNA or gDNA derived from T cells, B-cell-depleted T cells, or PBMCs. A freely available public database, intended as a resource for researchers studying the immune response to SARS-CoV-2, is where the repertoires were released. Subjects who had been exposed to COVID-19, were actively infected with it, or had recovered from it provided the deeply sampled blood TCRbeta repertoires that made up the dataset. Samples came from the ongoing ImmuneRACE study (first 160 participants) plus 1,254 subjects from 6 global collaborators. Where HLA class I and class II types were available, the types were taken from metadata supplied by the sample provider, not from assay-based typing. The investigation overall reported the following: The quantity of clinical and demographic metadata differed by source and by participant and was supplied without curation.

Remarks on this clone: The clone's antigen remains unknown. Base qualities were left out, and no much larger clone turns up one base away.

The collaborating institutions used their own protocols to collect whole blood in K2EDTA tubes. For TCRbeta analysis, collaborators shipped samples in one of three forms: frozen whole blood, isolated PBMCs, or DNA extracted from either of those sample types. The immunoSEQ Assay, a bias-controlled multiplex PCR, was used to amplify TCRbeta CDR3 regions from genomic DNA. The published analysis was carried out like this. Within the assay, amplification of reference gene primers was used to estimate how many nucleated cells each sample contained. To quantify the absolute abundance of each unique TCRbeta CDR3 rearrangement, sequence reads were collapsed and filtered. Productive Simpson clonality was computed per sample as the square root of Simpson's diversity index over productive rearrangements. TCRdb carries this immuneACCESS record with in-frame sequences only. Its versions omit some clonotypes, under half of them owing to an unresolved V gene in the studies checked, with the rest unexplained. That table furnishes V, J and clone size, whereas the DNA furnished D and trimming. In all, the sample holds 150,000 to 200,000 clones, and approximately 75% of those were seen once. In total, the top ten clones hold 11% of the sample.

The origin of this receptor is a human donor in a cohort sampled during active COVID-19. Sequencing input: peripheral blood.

The CDR3: CASSPEGALYNEQFF. The nucleotide sequence is TGTGCCAGCAGCCCTGAGGGGGCCCTATACAATGAGCAGTTCTTC. The receptor chain draws on TRBV5-4 and TRBJ2-1; TRBD1 aligns with 7 central bases. V trim: 4 bases; J trim: 4 bases; unmatched bases: 8. Inclusive of the bounding cysteine and phenylalanine, the CDR3 is 15 residues long. Only CDR3 DNA is held: 45 bases, read in frame from base 1. CDR1 SGHNT and CDR2 YYREEE were looked up in the germline V gene (reference sequence).